A selection of T cell receptor beta chains follows, all from one sample in a study of T cells in tuberculosis. Produced via immunoSEQ multiplex PCR; TCRdb's table is partial and in-frame only. The repertoire holds about 33,000 clones, with under 95% as singletons. This material consisted of PBMCs, taken at tuberculosis diagnosis. The source is an adult with tuberculosis. Some clones in this sample may be carry-over from other donors' samples. CDR3s include the opening cysteine and the closing phenylalanine or tryptophan. The D gene is left open where the match is weak. Only some rows state a clone size, as once, few, many or a class for expanded clones.

D gene	J gene	CDR3 length	V gene	clone size	CDR3 protein	CDR3 DNA
-	TRBJ2-1	13	TRBV29-1	-	CSVVARGRNEQFF	TGCAGCGTTGTCGCCAGGGGTAGGAATGAGCAGTTCTTC
TRBD2	TRBJ2-1	16	TRBV7-8	-	CASSLVGTSGDNEQFF	TGTGCCAGCAGCTTAGTGGGGACTAGCGGGGACAATGAGCAGTTCTTC
TRBD2	TRBJ2-1	15	TRBV5-1	-	CASKTSLSSYNEQFF	TGCGCCAGCAAGACTAGCCTCTCCTCCTACAATGAGCAGTTCTTC
-	TRBJ1-1	14	TRBV9	-	CASSVVTASTEAFF	TGTGCCAGCAGCGTAGTAACAGCTTCCACTGAAGCTTTCTTT
-	TRBJ1-2	13	TRBV19	-	CASSPGTLYGYTF	TGTGCCAGTAGTCCCGGGACACTCTATGGCTACACCTTC
-	TRBJ1-5	13	TRBV12-5	-	CASGLRSNQPQHF	TGTGCTAGTGGTTTGCGTAGCAATCAGCCCCAGCATTTT
TRBD1	TRBJ1-6	15	TRBV5-1	-	CASSLGGQGRSPLHF	TGCGCCAGCAGCTTGGGAGGACAGGGAAGGTCACCCCTCCACTTT
-	TRBJ2-7	14	TRBV19	-	CASSITPASDEQYF	TGTGCCAGTAGTATAACCCCTGCCAGTGACGAGCAGTACTTC
-	TRBJ2-1	15	TRBV7-2	once	CASSLQGGLYNEQFF	TGTGCCAGCAGCTTGCAGGGAGGACTCTACAATGAGCAGTTCTTC
TRBD1	TRBJ2-3	14	TRBV19	-	CASRGQVSTDTQYF	TGTGCCAGTAGGGGACAGGTTAGCACAGATACGCAGTATTTT
TRBD2	TRBJ2-7	15	TRBV6-1	-	CASSHPAGKGDEQYF	TGTGCCAGCAGTCACCCAGCGGGAAAAGGGGACGAGCAGTACTTC
-	TRBJ1-1	13	TRBV6-5	-	CASSYGQNTEAFF	TGTGCCAGCAGTTACGGCCAGAACACTGAAGCTTTCTTT
TRBD1	TRBJ1-2	14	TRBV5-1	-	CASSFQQGAGGYTF	TGCGCCAGCAGCTTCCAACAGGGGGCTGGGGGCTACACCTTC
-	TRBJ1-3	15	TRBV21-1	-	CASRTHDRLGNTIYF	TGTGCCAGCCGAACCCATGACAGACTCGGAAACACCATATATTTT
TRBD1	TRBJ1-1	14	TRBV7-2	-	CASSGQTGGTEAFF	TGTGCCAGCAGCGGCCAGACAGGGGGCACTGAAGCTTTCTTT
-	TRBJ1-3	16	TRBV28	-	CASSLGVAGSGNTIYF	TGTGCCAGCAGTTTAGGGGTGGCAGGGTCTGGAAACACCATATATTTT
TRBD1	TRBJ1-3	20	TRBV15	few	CATSRSKPGQGALLGNTIYF	TGTGCCACCAGCAGATCGAAACCGGGACAGGGCGCTTTGCTTGGAAACACCATATATTTT
-	TRBJ1-2	14	TRBV5-5	-	CASSLGAGLYGYTF	TGTGCCAGCAGCCTGGGGGCAGGGCTCTATGGCTACACCTTC
-	TRBJ1-5	14	TRBV10-2	-	CASSEAGSNQPQHF	TGCGCCAGCAGTGAGGCAGGTAGCAATCAGCCCCAGCATTTT
-	TRBJ2-1	15	TRBV7-3	-	CASSQTPNGYNEQFF	TGTGCCAGCAGCCAAACCCCGAACGGGTACAATGAGCAGTTCTTC
-	TRBJ2-2	16	TRBV19	-	CASSIPAGKISGELFF	TGTGCCAGTAGTATCCCCGCAGGGAAGATCTCCGGGGAGCTGTTTTTT
TRBD2	TRBJ2-3	17	TRBV7-2	-	CASSLGPSGGRTDTQYF	TGTGCCAGCAGCTTAGGGCCTAGCGGGGGGAGAACAGATACGCAGTATTTT
-	TRBJ2-2	15	TRBV7-2	-	CASSFRGTNTGELFF	TGTGCCAGCAGCTTTCGGGGAACGAACACCGGGGAGCTGTTTTTT
-	TRBJ1-5	13	TRBV11-2	-	CASSAAFNQPQHF	TGTGCCAGCAGCGCGGCCTTCAATCAGCCCCAGCATTTT
-	TRBJ2-7	17	TRBV23-1	-	CASSHNRGTVYTYEQYF	TGCGCCAGCAGTCACAATCGCGGGACAGTTTATACCTACGAGCAGTACTTC
-	TRBJ1-2	13	TRBV5-1	-	CASSLEQGHGYTF	TGCGCCAGCAGCCTCGAACAGGGCCATGGCTACACCTTC
TRBD1	TRBJ1-5	14	TRBV7-9	-	CASSKTGDAQPQHF	TGTGCCAGCAGCAAGACAGGGGATGCTCAGCCCCAGCATTTT